This T cell receptor (beta chain) was captured in a study of cytomegalovirus exposure and HLA in healthy donors. Findings and caveats of the study: A later analysis found that most CMV-associated TCR beta chains appeared HLA-restricted. Both high specificity and high sensitivity reportedly marked the classifier's diagnosis of cytomegalovirus status.

PCR was performed using 60 Vbeta and 13 Jbeta primers. Study processing details: Roughly 10 million shared chains were among the approximately 80 million unique TCR beta chains that a later analysis counted. TCRdb's table, derived via immunoSEQ multiplex PCR, lists solely in-frame clones and lacks some. The DNA gave D and trimming, while V, J and clone size come from that table. This sample's clone table lists over 100,000 clones. Looked up from germline, CDR1 is SGHNT and CDR2 is YYREEE (reference sequence). This CDR3 is built from 15 residues. V dropped 3 bases and J dropped 0 bases, with 12 bases sitting between them. About this clone itself: The target antigen is unknown.

The chain recombines TRBV5-4 with TRBJ1-1, with D maybe TRBD1 (5 bases). The specimen was PBMCs. The receptor was isolated from a young man in good health and CMV-seronegative. The CDR3 DNA follows: TGTGCCAGCAGCTCCCCGAGACAGATGAACACTGAAGCTTTCTTT. This translates into CASSSPRQMNTEAFF.